The next 23 T cell receptor beta chains were all read from a single sample in a study of identifying expanded T cells in peripheral blood. Clones were read by immunoSEQ multiplex PCR, and TCRdb kept only the in-frame ones, dropping some. The sample lists 120,000 or so clones, over 65% occurring once. What was sequenced was blood. The receptor source for this set is a person between 18 and 70 years old in good health.

This clone showed up just a few times. This chain connects TRBV5-1 to TRBJ2-7; 7 bases agree with TRBD1. Germline CDR1 is SGHRS and CDR2 is YFSETQ. The J segment lost 2 bases and the V segment lost 1 base, leaving 6 bases of the junction unmatched. The CDR3 runs to 15 residues. CDR3 nucleotides: TGCGCCAGCAGCTTGATCGGGGACAGTCCCTACGAGCAGTACTTC. Protein: CASSLIGDSPYEQYF. The variable domain in full, with the rest retrieved from reference TRBV5-1 and TRBJ2-7, is KAGVTQTPRYLIKTRGQQVTLSCSPISGHRSVSWYQQTPGQGLQFLFEYFSETQRNKGNFPGRFSGRQFSNSRSEMNVSTLELGDSALYLCASSLIGDSPYEQYFGPGTRLTVT.

The rearrangement uses TRBV30 and TRBJ2-1, with 8 positions matching TRBD1. The germline V gene encodes CDR1 GTSNPN and CDR2 SVGIG (reference sequence). The CDR3 covers 14 residues. V lost 2 bases to trimming and J lost 7 bases; unmatched junction nucleotides: 7. CDR3 nucleotides: TGTGCCTGGAGTTTCAGGACAGGGAGGAATGAGCAGTTCTTC. Translated: CAWSFRTGRNEQFF.

The chain combines TRBV2 with TRBJ2-7; 7 bases map to TRBD1. From germline, CDR1 is SNHLY and CDR2 FYNNEI. CDR3 length: 15 amino acids. V lost 6 bases and J lost 6; bases outside the gene matches: 14. The CDR3 here is CASRQKVQGFFEQYF. The CDR3 DNA follows: TGTGCCAGCAGGCAAAAAGTACAGGGGTTCTTCGAGCAGTACTTC.

The chain's CDR3 is CASRDAVEQYF. The CDR3 nucleotides are TGTGCCAGCCGGGACGCGGTCGAGCAGTACTTC. The chain has TRBV7-2 and TRBJ2-7; D is tentatively TRBD1 or TRBD2 (5 bases each). Germline CDR1 and CDR2: SGHTA and FQGNSA. This CDR3 has 11 residues. V gave up 8 bases and J gave up 6 bases, with 11 bases separating them.

The rearrangement links TRBV27 to TRBJ1-2; 7 nucleotides align to TRBD1. The V gene end was trimmed by 2 bases and the J gene end by 4 bases; junction bases not matched to a gene: 10. CDR1 is MNHEY and CDR2 is SMNVEV in the germline V gene (reference sequence). The CDR3 sequence is 16 residues long. The CDR3 spells CASSLGGRGAPYGYTF. CDR3 DNA sequence: TGTGCCAGCAGTTTAGGGGGCAGGGGGGCTCCCTATGGCTACACCTTC.

This clone was seen more than once but under ten times. This chain links TRBV19 with TRBJ1-3, with TRBD1 as a possible D gene (5 bases). The CDR3 totals 14 residues. Per the germline V gene, CDR1 is LNHDA and CDR2 is SQIVND (reference sequence). With 9 bases removed from V and 0 bases from J, the gap between germline ends came to 12 bases. Here the CDR3 reads CASRQQGSGNTIYF. The CDR3 DNA is TGTGCCAGCCGTCAGCAGGGCTCTGGAAACACCATATATTTT.

This clone was picked up one time. The chain has TRBV18 and TRBJ2-1, with no clear D. There are 11 residues in the CDR3. Between the trimmed V and J ends, which lost 6 bases and 10 bases, there was a span of 10 bases. Per the germline V gene, CDR1 is KGHSH and CDR2 is LQKENI. Written as DNA, the CDR3 is TGTGCCAGCTCGTACACAGACGAGCAGTTCTTC. Its translation is CASSYTDEQFF.

V usage is TRBV25-1 and J usage is TRBJ2-7; no firm D call. Per germline, CDR1 MGHDK and CDR2 SYGVNS. Deletions cut 2 bases from V and 0 bases from J, with 11 bases between. This CDR3 spans 15 amino acids. The CDR3 DNA sequence: TGTGCCAGCAGTGAAAGACGGAGTAGCTCCTACGAGCAGTACTTC. Translating gives CASSERRSSSYEQYF.

The CDR3 protein is CSVVTGPNYGYTF. The CDR3 bases are TGCAGCGTTGTAACGGGACCTAACTATGGCTACACCTTC. This chain connects TRBV29-1 to TRBJ1-2, with TRBD1 as a possible D gene (5 bases). Germline-derived CDR1 and CDR2 are SQVTM and ANQGSEA. Trimming took 4 bases from V and 0 from J, leaving 9 bases between them. The length of the CDR3 is 13 residues.

The V and J genes are TRBV7-3 and TRBJ1-1; unclear D gene. Trimming pared 2 bases from V and 1 base from J, leaving 8 bases between. CDR3 length: 14 residues. The germline V gene encodes CDR1 SGHTA and CDR2 FQGTGA. The CDR3, as DNA: TGTGCCAGCAGCTTAGTTAAAAGGAACACTGAAGCTTTCTTT. As protein: CASSLVKRNTEAFF.

The rearrangement joins TRBV6-1 to TRBJ1-1; D is uncertain. CDR1 is MNHNS and CDR2 is SASEGT in the germline V gene. The germline V and J ends were trimmed by 4 bases and 3 bases, with 12 bases remaining between them. The length of the CDR3 is 14 residues. For the CDR3, the DNA is TGTGCCAGCAGTGCACGGGAGGGCCACACTGAAGCTTTCTTT. Translation: CASSAREGHTEAFF.

J is TRBJ1-6 and V is TRBV5-6; 7 bases line up with TRBD1. CDR3 length: 15 amino acids. Germline V CDR1 and CDR2: SGHDT, YYEEEE. J was trimmed by 7 bases and V by 4 bases; bases with no gene match: 8. The CDR3 DNA sequence: TGTGCCAGCAGCCACGGGACAGCTGTGAATTCACCCCTCCACTTT. It yields the protein CASSHGTAVNSPLHF. Combining the CDR3 with reference TRBV5-6 and TRBJ1-6 gives the whole variable domain DAGVTQSPTHLIKTRGQQVTLRCSPKSGHDTVSWYQQALGQGPQFIFQYYEEEERQRGNFPDRFSGHQFPNYSSELNVNALLLGDSALYLCASSHGTAVNSPLHFGNGTRLTVT.

The CDR3 sequence is CASRDNRGLNYGYTF. The CDR3 nucleotides are TGTGCCAGCAGAGACAACAGGGGTCTTAACTATGGCTACACCTTC. The chain carries TRBV2 and TRBJ1-2; 7 nucleotides match TRBD1. V lost 6 bases to trimming and J lost 1 base; unmatched junction nucleotides: 8. Germline V gene sequence: CDR1 SNHLY, CDR2 FYNNEI. CDR3 length: 15 amino acids.

About this clone itself: The same CDR3 can be traced to other DNA sequences in this sample. The rearrangement links TRBV7-2 to TRBJ2-5; TRBD2 is a possible D gene (5 bases). The CDR3 is 13 amino acids. Trimming removed 1 base at V and 5 bases at J, with 8 bases between. The V gene's germline CDR1 is SGHTA and CDR2 FQGNSA. CDR3 in DNA: TGTGCCAGCAGCTTAGGCTGGGAGGAGACCCAGTACTTC. Its protein is CASSLGWEETQYF.

The chain is built from TRBV9 and TRBJ2-1; 8 bases are shared with TRBD1. The CDR3 is 15 amino acids. With 0 bases clipped from V and 8 bases from J, the junction kept 7 bases outside the gene matches. Looked up from germline, CDR1 is SGDLS and CDR2 is YYNGEE. The CDR3 reads CASSVAPGQVHEQFF. DNA for the CDR3: TGTGCCAGCAGCGTAGCCCCGGGACAGGTCCATGAGCAGTTCTTC.

This chain joins TRBV11-2 and TRBJ2-2, with 8 positions matching TRBD1. The CDR3 contains 16 residues. The germline CDR1 and CDR2 sequences are SGHAT and FQNNGV. The V and J ends lost 7 bases and 2 bases, in that order; junction bases with no gene match: 9. CDR3 sequence (DNA): TGTGCCAGCAAAAACCAGGGACAGGCTAACACCGGGGAGCTGTTTTTT. Amino acids: CASKNQGQANTGELFF.

This clone was picked up one time. The rearrangement joins TRBV10-3 to TRBJ1-6; D unresolved. In germline, CDR1 is ENHRY, CDR2 SYGVKD. Trimming took off 0 bases at V and 0 bases at J, with 3 bases between the two ends. This CDR3 comprises 15 residues. In nucleotides, the CDR3 is TGTGCCATCAGTGAGTCCGACTCCTATAATTCACCCCTCCACTTT. Its translation: CAISESDSYNSPLHF.

The V gene is TRBV19, the J gene TRBJ1-1; no reliable D call. The CDR3 has 15 residues. Germline V gene lookup returns CDR1 LNHDA and CDR2 SQIVND (reference sequence). V was pared by 0 bases and J by 2 bases, with 10 bases between. The chain's CDR3 is CASSIEGGINTEAFF. DNA for the CDR3: TGTGCCAGTAGTATAGAGGGCGGTATCAACACTGAAGCTTTCTTT.

This clone was observed a handful of times. The chain combines TRBV30 with TRBJ1-2, with a tentative D call TRBD1 (6 bases). The CDR3 extends over 13 amino acids. Germline CDR1 reads GTSNPN; CDR2 reads SVGIG (reference sequence). V was trimmed by 0 bases and J by 8 bases, leaving 13 bases between them. The CDR3, as DNA: TGTGCCTGGAGTGTCCAGACAGGCGGGGGCTACACCTTC. It is translated as CAWSVQTGGGYTF.

V usage is TRBV25-1 and J usage is TRBJ1-4; 10 bases match TRBD1. CDR1 is MGHDK and CDR2 is SYGVNS in the germline V gene. CDR3 size: 17 residues. Trimming cost V 3 bases and J 8 bases; bases outside gene matches: 12. CDR3 region: CASSDPGQGKGEEKLFF. CDR3 bases: TGTGCCAGCAGTGACCCGGGACAGGGGAAGGGAGAAGAAAAACTGTTTTTT.

This clone was counted a few times. The chain joins TRBV7-9 to TRBJ1-5; 8 nucleotides line up with TRBD1. This CDR3 is built from 13 residues. Germline assignment: CDR1 SEHNR and CDR2 FQNEAQ (reference sequence). With V trimmed by 3 bases and J by 6 bases, 1 base remained unmatched. The CDR3 bases are TGTGCCAGCAGCTTGGACAGGGCTCAGCCCCAGCATTTT. This translates into CASSLDRAQPQHF.

V usage is TRBV7-9 and J usage is TRBJ1-2; D uncertain. Between the trimmed V and J ends, which lost 3 bases and 8 bases, there was a span of 16 bases. The germline gives CDR1 SEHNR, CDR2 FQNEAQ (reference sequence). The CDR3 length is 14 residues. The CDR3 DNA reads TGTGCCAGCAGCTTGGGCCCCCAGACGAAGGGCTACACCTTC. Encoded protein: CASSLGPQTKGYTF. The whole variable domain, filled in from reference TRBV7-9 and TRBJ1-2, reads DTGVSQNPRHKITKRGQNVTFRCDPISEHNRLYWYRQTLGQGPEFLTYFQNEAQLEKSRLLSDRFSAERPKGSFSTLEIQRTEQGDSAMYLCASSLGPQTKGYTFGSGTRLTVV.

This sequence joins TRBV28 and TRBJ2-3; D uncertain. V was shortened by 2 bases and J by 4 bases, with 7 bases between the two germline ends. CDR1 is MDHEN and CDR2 is SYDVKM in the germline V gene. There are 13 residues in the CDR3. The CDR3 protein is CASSLGYSDTQYF. CDR3 nucleotides: TGTGCCAGCAGTTTAGGCTACTCAGATACGCAGTATTTT.